This T cell receptor (beta chain) comes out of a study of CD8+ T cells in alopecia areata. Germline V gene data show CDR1 as LGHNA and CDR2 as YSLEER. The CDR3 contains 15 residues. V lost 0 bases and J lost 7, with 16 bases in between. Extracted from the samples, RNA was reverse transcribed into cDNA to serve as the sequencing template. The protocol was immunoSEQ multiplex PCR, while the TCRdb copy is restricted to in-frame clones and leaves out a portion. The sample has 180,000 or so clones; around half are singletons. Notes on this clone: Antigen: not known.

General observations from the study: Among the top 100, expanded CD8+ clones, as well as scalp clonality, were significantly decreased by tofacitinib.

Documented treatment: oral pan-JAK inhibitor, 5-10 mg twice daily. The V and J genes are TRBV4-3 and TRBJ2-7; D may be TRBD1 (6 bases). The receptor's source is a human donor with alopecia areata. The sample in question was CD8+ T cells sorted from blood, obtained at week 24, from a patient treated with tofacitinib. The CDR3 nucleotides read TGCGCCAGCAGCCAAGATACCAGGGGTCTGAGTGAGCAGTACTTC. Translation gives CASSQDTRGLSEQYF.